Presented here are 14 T cell receptor beta chains from one specimen sequenced in a study of radiation and T cells in renal cell carcinoma. The protocol was immunoSEQ multiplex PCR, while the TCRdb copy is restricted to in-frame clones and leaves out a portion. The sample includes 70,000 to 95,000 clones, roughly four fifths seen only once; the top ten take roughly 6%. Time point specified: baseline pretreatment blood. Noted treatment: 15 Gy SBRT to primary tumor, nephrectomy 4 weeks later. This sample comprised blood, obtained from a patient whose treatment included radiotherapy and nephrectomy. These receptors were obtained from a man aged 55 to 70 with renal cell carcinoma.

The CDR3 is CASSPSGTPNTGELFF. The CDR3 DNA sequence: TGTGCCAGCTCACCATCGGGGACACCGAACACCGGGGAGCTGTTTTTT. The gene calls are TRBV18 and TRBJ2-2; perhaps TRBD1 as D (6 bases). Germline lookup yields CDR1 KGHSH and CDR2 LQKENI. The CDR3 is 16 residues long. The V end was cut by 2 bases, the J end by 0 bases, with 10 bases between.

The V gene is TRBV5-6, the J gene TRBJ2-3, with no clear D. V lost 0 bases, J lost 0 bases, and 11 bases lay in between. Germline-derived CDR1 and CDR2 are SGHDT and YYEEEE. This CDR3 has 16 residues. CDR3 sequence reads: CASSLAFSPSTDTQYF. CDR3 coding DNA: TGTGCCAGCAGCTTGGCCTTTAGCCCTAGCACAGATACGCAGTATTTT. Together with reference TRBV5-6 and TRBJ2-3, the CDR3 gives the full variable domain: DAGVTQSPTHLIKTRGQQVTLRCSPKSGHDTVSWYQQALGQGPQFIFQYYEEEERQRGNFPDRFSGHQFPNYSSELNVNALLLGDSALYLCASSLAFSPSTDTQYFGPGTRLTVL.

The chain joins TRBV29-1 to TRBJ2-1, with TRBD2 as a possible D gene (5 bases). Germline V gene lookup returns CDR1 SQVTM and CDR2 ANQGSEA. The CDR3 sequence is 13 residues long. Trimming took 4 bases from V and 5 from J, leaving 12 bases between them. CDR3 in amino acids: CSVGGRVHNEQFF. In DNA, the CDR3 is TGCAGCGTTGGCGGGCGGGTCCACAATGAGCAGTTCTTC.

The rearrangement joins TRBV30 to TRBJ2-2, with D possibly being TRBD1 (8 bases). Germline CDR1 GTSNPN, CDR2 SVGIG (reference sequence). The length of the CDR3 is 16 residues. Between the trimmed V and J ends, which lost 5 bases and 2 bases, there was a span of 18 bases. The CDR3 nucleotides read TGTGCCTGGGGACTTACAGGGGGACTAAACACCGGGGAGCTGTTTTTT. Protein: CAWGLTGGLNTGELFF. Full variable domain (rest looked up from reference TRBV30 and TRBJ2-2): SQTIHQWPATLVQPVGSPLSLECTVEGTSNPNLYWYRQAAGRGLQLLFYSVGIGQISSEVPQNLSASRPQDRQFILSSKKLLLSDSGFYLCAWGLTGGLNTGELFFGEGSRLTVL.

The V and J genes are TRBV29-1 and TRBJ2-1; maybe TRBD1 (5 bases). Germline V gene data show CDR1 as SQVTM and CDR2 as ANQGSEA. Trimming left V 3 bases short and J 3 bases short, with 18 bases between. This CDR3 is built from 16 residues. The chain's CDR3 is CSVEKAVRGFYNEQFF. CDR3 in DNA: TGCAGCGTTGAGAAGGCCGTAAGGGGTTTCTACAATGAGCAGTTCTTC.

CDR3 amino acids: CASSQEQALNTEAFF. Written as DNA, the CDR3 is TGTGCCAGCAGCCAAGAGCAGGCCTTGAACACTGAAGCTTTCTTT. The rearrangement joins TRBV4-2 to TRBJ1-1; unclear D gene. The CDR3 runs 15 residues. Trimming cost V 0 bases and J 0 bases, with 8 bases left between them. Germline values: CDR1 LGHNA, CDR2 YNFKEQ.

The chain's CDR3 is CASSFLPGGEGETQYF. CDR3 sequence (DNA): TGTGCCAGCAGCTTCCTCCCCGGGGGGGAGGGGGAGACCCAGTACTTC. The chain uses TRBV7-7 and TRBJ2-5; 8 bases match TRBD2. J lost 5 bases, V lost 3 bases, and 11 bases had no gene match. Germline V gives CDR1 SSHAT, CDR2 FNYEAQ (reference sequence). The CDR3 runs to 16 residues.

V gene TRBV11-1 combines with J gene TRBJ2-2, with TRBD2 identical over 8 bases. The V gene's germline CDR1 is SGHAT and CDR2 FQDESV (reference sequence). V trimming: 1 base; J trimming: 4 bases; junction bases outside the gene matches: 5. This CDR3 is built from 16 residues. The CDR3 here is CASSLEVAGSTGELFF. In DNA, the CDR3 is TGTGCCAGCAGCTTAGAAGTAGCGGGGAGCACCGGGGAGCTGTTTTTT.

The chain uses TRBV19 and TRBJ2-7; 10 bases align to TRBD2. The germline V gene has CDR1 LNHDA and CDR2 SQIVND (reference sequence). V shed 5 bases and J 4 bases; nucleotides not matched to a gene: 5. The CDR3 consists of 14 residues. The CDR3 region is CASSPGTSEYEQYF. The CDR3 DNA follows: TGTGCCAGTAGTCCCGGGACTAGCGAGTACGAGCAGTACTTC.

The chain couples TRBV2 to TRBJ2-1, with D possibly matching TRBD2 (6 bases). The CDR3 runs to 16 residues. Germline CDR1 is SNHLY and CDR2 is FYNNEI. The V and J ends lost 2 bases and 4 bases respectively, with 15 bases between them. Here the CDR3 reads CASSELLGRPYNEQFF. The CDR3 DNA reads as TGTGCCAGCAGTGAATTGCTTGGGAGGCCATACAATGAGCAGTTCTTC.

Written as DNA, the CDR3 is TGTGCCAGCAGCTTAGAGCGGCAGTACGAGCAGTACTTC. This gives the protein CASSLERQYEQYF. The V call is TRBV7-6, the J call TRBJ2-7; perhaps TRBD2 as D (5 bases). This CDR3 has 13 residues. Trimming took off 1 base at V and 4 bases at J, with 8 bases between the two ends. Germline V gene lookup returns CDR1 SGHVS and CDR2 FNYEAQ. Looking up the rest from reference TRBV7-6 and TRBJ2-7 gives the full variable domain: GAGVSQSPRYKVTKRGQDVALRCDPISGHVSLYWYRQALGQGPEFLTYFNYEAQQDKSGLPNDRFSAERPEGSISTLTIQRTEQRDSAMYRCASSLERQYEQYFGPGTRLTVT.

In its sample, this clone was seen a few times. This sequence joins TRBV5-1 and TRBJ2-7, with D possibly TRBD1 on 6 matching bases. In germline, CDR1 is SGHRS, CDR2 YFSETQ. The CDR3 spans 14 residues. V lost 2 bases and J 6 bases, leaving 15 bases between the germline ends. The CDR3 DNA sequence: TGCGCCAGCAGCTTTGGAGCTTTACAGGGCGAGCAGTACTTC. This translates into CASSFGALQGEQYF.

The chain joins TRBV4-3 to TRBJ2-3, with TRBD2 matching 9 bases. V lost 0 bases and J lost 2; bases outside the gene matches: 9. The CDR3 is 18 amino acids. Germline loops: CDR1 LGHNA, CDR2 YSLEER. CDR3 DNA: TGCGCCAGCAGCCAAGACGCGACTAGCGGAGCTAACACAGATACGCAGTATTTT. It encodes CASSQDATSGANTDTQYF.

The rearrangement joins TRBV20-1 to TRBJ2-7; 7 positions agree with TRBD2. Germline V CDR1 and CDR2: DFQATT, SNEGSKA (reference sequence). The CDR3 loop spans 10 amino acids. CDR3 in amino acids: CGRGPYEQYF. CDR3 nucleotides: TGCGGGAGGGGACCTTACGAGCAGTACTTC.